This T cell receptor (beta chain) was profiled in a study of cytomegalovirus exposure and HLA in healthy donors. Only a few counts were recorded for this clone. Germline CDR1 reads SGHRS; CDR2 reads YFSETQ. Trimming cost V 4 bases and J 6 bases, with 11 bases left between them. The CDR3 runs 13 residues. Use of 60 Vbeta and 13 Jbeta primers characterized the PCR. This table comes from immunoSEQ multiplex PCR, and its TCRdb copy is limited to in-frame clones, with some not included. Here the sample spans around 200,000 clones, approximately 79% being singletons. Sequencing used PBMCs. The chain employs TRBV5-1 and TRBJ2-4, with a possible D match to TRBD2 (5 bases). This sequence was found in a woman younger than 45 in good health and CMV-seropositive. The CDR3 here is CASSDPEGNIQYF. CDR3 DNA: TGCGCCAGCAGCGACCCCGAGGGAAACATTCAGTACTTC.